The 29 T cell receptor beta chains below come from one sample, sequenced in a study of OX40 agonist ivuxolimab in advanced cancers. The method was immunoSEQ multiplex PCR; TCRdb's version includes in-frame clones alone and lacks a portion of them. This sample has around 92,000 clones, with around 84% found just once. The sequencing here drew on CD4+ or CD8+ T cells sorted from blood, taken in a trial of the OX40 agonist ivuxolimab. The source is an adult with an advanced solid tumor such as melanoma, head and neck, liver or kidney cancer.

This chain links TRBV6-1 with TRBJ1-4; D remains unclear. The CDR3 has 14 residues. V lost 8 bases and J lost 2, with 12 bases in between. Germline V lookup: CDR1 MNHNS, CDR2 SASEGT. The CDR3 nucleotides are TGTGCCAGCCGCAGCGTCGCCACTAATGAAAAACTGTTTTTT. It encodes CASRSVATNEKLFF.

This chain joins TRBV23-1 and TRBJ1-2, with 7 bases fitting TRBD1. TRBV23-1 is given ORF status, its function remaining uncertain. With V trimmed by 1 base and J by 2 bases, 7 bases remained unmatched. This CDR3 region has 16 residues. The CDR3 loop reads CASSQYGTGQNYGYTF. The CDR3 nucleotides read TGCGCCAGCAGTCAATACGGTACGGGACAGAACTATGGCTACACCTTC.

The chain uses TRBV12-5 and TRBJ2-1, with D possibly matching TRBD2 (6 bases). CDR3 size: 12 residues. Germline CDR1 and CDR2: LGHNT and FRNRAP. Between the trimmed V and J ends, which lost 2 bases and 9 bases, there was a span of 8 bases. CDR3 sequence reads: CASGLFGGEQFF. For the CDR3, the DNA is TGTGCTAGTGGTTTGTTCGGGGGTGAGCAGTTCTTC.

V and J are TRBV10-3 and TRBJ2-2; no clear D. The CDR3 totals 15 residues. Trimming left V 2 bases short and J 4 bases short, with 11 bases between. The germline V gene encodes CDR1 ENHRY and CDR2 SYGVKD. The CDR3: CAISETDRRTGELFF. CDR3 DNA: TGTGCCATCAGTGAGACAGACCGTCGCACCGGGGAGCTGTTTTTT.

This clone was detected once. The chain employs TRBV5-1 and TRBJ2-3; D is uncertain. CDR1 is SGHRS, CDR2 YFSETQ, per germline. The V gene lost 4 bases and the J gene lost 4 bases, with 16 bases spanning the gap. This CDR3 has 15 amino acids. The CDR3 here is CASSPGYNWADTQYF. For the CDR3, the DNA is TGCGCCAGCAGCCCAGGCTACAATTGGGCAGATACGCAGTATTTT.

This sequence joins TRBV6-1 and TRBJ1-6, with 7 bases identical to TRBD1. J was trimmed by 7 bases and V by 8 bases; bases with no gene match: 11. The germline CDR1 and CDR2 sequences are MNHNS and SASEGT. This CDR3 spans 15 amino acids. The CDR3 nucleotides read TGTGCCAGCGGGTCACAGGGGTGGGGGAATTCACCCCTCCACTTT. Encoded protein: CASGSQGWGNSPLHF.

This clone was seen only once. J is TRBJ2-2 and V is TRBV11-1; 8 bases align to TRBD1. The CDR3 is 14 residues long. V was clipped by 3 bases and J by 4 bases; unmatched bases: 1. CDR1 and CDR2 (germline): SGHAT, FQDESV (reference sequence). The CDR3 reads CASSFTGGTGELFF. The CDR3 DNA is TGTGCCAGCAGCTTCACAGGGGGCACCGGGGAGCTGTTTTTT.

The chain has TRBV7-9 and TRBJ1-3; weak D call: TRBD1 (5 bases). Germline-derived CDR1 and CDR2 are SEHNR and FQNEAQ (reference sequence). V was shortened by 4 bases and J by 2 bases, with 12 bases between the two germline ends. The CDR3 runs 15 residues. CDR3 sequence: CASSSEGSAGNTIYF. CDR3 sequence (DNA): TGTGCCAGCAGCTCTGAGGGGTCAGCTGGAAACACCATATATTTT.

This clone appeared a single time. The chain carries TRBV7-9 and TRBJ2-5, with D hard to call. Trimming stripped 5 bases from V and 2 bases from J, with 18 bases between. The CDR3 sequence is 16 residues long. The germline V gene has CDR1 SEHNR and CDR2 FQNEAQ (reference sequence). The CDR3 region is CASSPTSTARQETQYF. The CDR3, as DNA: TGTGCCAGCAGCCCAACATCAACGGCCCGTCAAGAGACCCAGTACTTC.

The genes are TRBV25-1 and TRBJ2-1; 8 nucleotides line up with TRBD2. Germline CDR1 reads MGHDK; CDR2 reads SYGVNS. The CDR3 totals 13 residues. The V segment lost 4 bases and the J segment 10 bases; nucleotides outside the gene matches: 6. CDR3 loop: CASSVAGGVEQFF. The CDR3, as DNA: TGTGCCAGCAGTGTAGCCGGGGGGGTAGAGCAGTTCTTC. The full variable domain, rest sourced from reference TRBV25-1 and TRBJ2-1, is EADIYQTPRYLVIGTGKKITLECSQTMGHDKMYWYQQDPGMELHLIHYSYGVNSTEKGDLSSESTVSRIRTEHFPLTLESARPSHTSQYLCASSVAGGVEQFFGPGTRLTVL.

The rearrangement links TRBV6-5 to TRBJ1-2; D perhaps matches TRBD1 (6 bases). The germline V gene has CDR1 MNHEY and CDR2 SVGAGI. The CDR3 has 11 residues. Trimming pared 7 bases from V and 8 bases from J, leaving 11 bases between. CDR3 region: CASKQGGGYTF. In DNA form, the CDR3 reads TGTGCCAGCAAACAGGGAGGGGGCTACACCTTC.

This chain connects TRBV6-5 to TRBJ1-6; D is ambiguous. Germline lookup yields CDR1 MNHEY and CDR2 SVGAGI. Trimming removed 5 bases at V and 5 bases at J, with 10 bases between. The length of the CDR3 is 14 residues. CDR3 sequence: CASSDGRNNSPLHF. CDR3 DNA: TGTGCCAGCAGTGATGGCAGAAATAATTCACCCCTCCACTTT.

J is TRBJ1-2 and V is TRBV5-6, with 8 bases identical to TRBD1. Losses at the gene ends were 0 bases for V and 5 bases for J; bases not matched to a gene: 9. The CDR3 loop spans 16 amino acids. CDR1 SGHDT and CDR2 YYEEEE come from the germline V gene. CDR3 DNA: TGTGCCAGCAGCTTGGTGGCAACAGGGGGAGGATATGGCTACACCTTC. Protein product: CASSLVATGGGYGYTF.

This chain's CDR3 is CASSLEVTGGNEQFF. The CDR3 nucleotides read TGTGCCAGCAGCTTAGAAGTAACAGGGGGCAATGAGCAGTTCTTC. This sequence joins TRBV13 and TRBJ2-1; 8 positions agree with TRBD1. V trimming: 1 base; J trimming: 6 bases; junction bases outside the gene matches: 5. The CDR3 length is 15 residues. CDR1 is PRHDT and CDR2 is FYEKMQ in the germline V gene (reference sequence).

This clone was picked up one time. The chain joins TRBV9 to TRBJ2-3; 9 nucleotides align to TRBD2. Germline V CDR1 and CDR2: SGDLS, YYNGEE. This CDR3 comprises 18 residues. With V trimmed by 4 bases and J by 5 bases, 17 bases remained unmatched. CDR3 sequence reads: CASSIGYLKRGALDTQYF. The CDR3 nucleotides are TGTGCCAGCAGCATAGGATACCTTAAGCGGGGGGCCCTAGATACGCAGTATTTT.

The chain uses TRBV5-4 and TRBJ2-5; 11 bases match TRBD2. The V gene end was trimmed by 0 bases and the J gene end by 2 bases; junction bases not matched to a gene: 3. Germline CDR1 SGHNT, CDR2 YYREEE (reference sequence). The CDR3 length is 16 residues. CDR3: CASSLVGLAVQETQYF. The CDR3 coding sequence is TGTGCCAGCAGCTTGGTGGGACTAGCGGTACAAGAGACCCAGTACTTC.

This CDR3 reads CASRRAQNFDYGYTF. The DNA for the CDR3 is TGTGCCAGCAGGCGGGCTCAGAACTTTGACTATGGCTACACCTTC. This chain links TRBV28 with TRBJ1-2; D is unresolved. CDR3 length: 15 amino acids. Between the trimmed V and J ends, which lost 6 bases and 3 bases, there was a span of 17 bases. CDR1 and CDR2 from the germline V gene are MDHEN and SYDVKM.

The chain has TRBV6-1 and TRBJ2-5; 10 nucleotides match TRBD1. The J call could be wrong; TRBJ2-7 is a better fit for the DNA end. Germline values: CDR1 MNHNS, CDR2 SASEGT. CDR3 length equals 15 residues. The CDR3 coding sequence is TGTGCCAGCAGTGGCCTGGACAGGGGGTTTTACGAGCAGTACTTC. Protein: CASSGLDRGFYEQYF.

In this sample, this clone turned up once. The V and J genes are TRBV5-5 and TRBJ1-1; 7 bases match TRBD1. Per germline, CDR1 SGHKS and CDR2 YYEKEE (reference sequence). This CDR3 has 15 residues. J was trimmed by 3 bases and V by 2 bases; bases with no gene match: 7. The CDR3 is CASSLSTGWYTEAFF. CDR3 sequence (DNA): TGTGCCAGCAGCTTATCGACAGGGTGGTACACTGAAGCTTTCTTT.

The chain is built from TRBV4-1 and TRBJ1-2; D not certain. The ends were cut back, 1 base at V and 4 bases at J, with 13 bases in the middle. In germline, CDR1 is MGHRA, CDR2 YSYEKL. CDR3 length: 15 amino acids. CDR3 sequence: CASSQARGSTYGYTF. Written as DNA, the CDR3 is TGCGCCAGCAGCCAAGCCCGGGGATCTACCTATGGCTACACCTTC.

The chain uses TRBV18 and TRBJ2-5, with 7 bases aligning to TRBD2. This CDR3 has 15 amino acids. Losses at the gene ends were 3 bases for V and 2 bases for J; bases not matched to a gene: 6. From germline, CDR1 is KGHSH and CDR2 LQKENI. DNA for the CDR3: TGTGCCAGCTCACCGGAGCCTAGCGGTCAAGAGACCCAGTACTTC. Its protein is CASSPEPSGQETQYF. Using reference TRBV18 and TRBJ2-5 for the parts outside the CDR3, the full variable domain is NAGVMQNPRHLVRRRGQEARLRCSPMKGHSHVYWYRQLPEEGLKFMVYLQKENIIDESGMPKERFSAEFPKEGPSILRIQQVVRGDSAAYFCASSPEPSGQETQYFGPGTRLLVL.

The V gene is TRBV27, the J gene TRBJ1-2, with unresolved D. V lost 6 bases and J 10 bases, leaving 24 bases between the germline ends. Germline CDR1 MNHEY, CDR2 SMNVEV (reference sequence). CDR3 length equals 15 residues. CDR3 amino acids: CASRLSGAAGTAYTF. The CDR3 DNA reads TGTGCCAGCAGACTCTCGGGCGCGGCAGGAACGGCCTACACCTTC.

The J gene is TRBJ1-5, the V gene TRBV10-3, with D unresolved. The germline V gene encodes CDR1 ENHRY and CDR2 SYGVKD. The V end was cut by 8 bases, the J end by 3 bases, with 11 bases between. CDR3 length: 13 residues. The DNA of the CDR3 is TGTGCCATCCGTGGGCTCGACAATCAGCCCCAGCATTTT. It translates to CAIRGLDNQPQHF.

The chain has TRBV2 and TRBJ2-5; TRBD1 is a possible D gene (6 bases). CDR1 and CDR2 from the germline V gene are SNHLY and FYNNEI. V was clipped by 0 bases and J by 3 bases, with 20 bases between them. This CDR3 is built from 18 residues. CDR3 protein: CASSEAANRAIREETQYF. For the CDR3, the DNA is TGTGCCAGCAGTGAAGCGGCGAACAGGGCGATTAGGGAAGAGACCCAGTACTTC.

This clone was found once. This rearrangement joins TRBV5-1 to TRBJ1-2; D unresolved. This CDR3 is built from 14 residues. Germline V CDR1 and CDR2: SGHRS, YFSETQ. Trimming shortened V by 3 bases and J by 6 bases, and 15 bases separated the two germline ends. In DNA form, the CDR3 reads TGCGCCAGCAGCTCGACGGCGGAGACCAATGGCTACACCTTC. Translated: CASSSTAETNGYTF.

This clone came up a few times. This rearrangement joins TRBV10-2 to TRBJ1-1; possible D gene TRBD1, 5 bases. Deletions cut 11 bases from V and 1 base from J, with 11 bases between. The CDR3 runs to 12 residues. Germline CDR1 is WSHSY and CDR2 is SAAADI. This CDR3 is CAVVGGNTEAFF. The CDR3 coding sequence is TGCGCCGTGGTCGGGGGGAACACTGAAGCTTTCTTT.

As regards this clone: Other nucleotide sequences from this sample produce the same CDR3. The chain uses TRBV11-2 and TRBJ1-3, with D possibly TRBD1 on 5 matching bases. The CDR3 spans 14 residues. The V and J ends lost 5 bases and 2 bases respectively, with 10 bases between them. Per the germline V gene, CDR1 is SGHAT and CDR2 is FQNNGV. Here the CDR3 reads CASSPGTAGNTIYF. CDR3 in DNA: TGTGCCAGCAGCCCGGGGACGGCTGGAAACACCATATATTTT.

The chain carries TRBV7-6 and TRBJ1-1, with 7 nucleotides matching TRBD1. In germline, CDR1 is SGHVS, CDR2 FNYEAQ. The J segment lost 3 bases and the V segment lost 7 bases, leaving 8 bases of the junction unmatched. This CDR3 has 14 amino acids. The CDR3 sequence is CASTIRQGDTEAFF. The CDR3 region has the DNA TGTGCCAGCACCATCAGACAGGGCGACACTGAAGCTTTCTTT.

This chain links TRBV27 with TRBJ2-5, with D tentatively TRBD1 (6 bases). The V gene's germline CDR1 is MNHEY and CDR2 SMNVEV (reference sequence). The germline V and J ends were trimmed by 6 bases and 5 bases, with 13 bases remaining between them. This CDR3 is 13 amino acids long. CDR3: CASRAHGGETQYF. CDR3 DNA sequence: TGTGCCAGCAGGGCGCATGGGGGCGAGACCCAGTACTTC.